These T cell receptor beta chains were read from a single sample in a study of blood T cell repertoires in COVID-19. TCRdb's table, derived via immunoSEQ multiplex PCR, lists solely in-frame clones and lacks some. The sample consists of 110,000 or so clones, approximately 85% of them appearing once. The sample consisted of peripheral blood. These receptors originate from a human donor in a cohort sampled during active COVID-19. Each CDR3 is given without its conserved first and last residue.

V	J	CDR3
TRBV15	TRBJ2-7	ATSPGFLGAFYEQY
TRBV3-1/TRBV3-2	TRBJ2-5	ASSQWEGGGETQY
TRBV5-6	TRBJ2-4	ASSLEGGNIQY
TRBV4-3	TRBJ2-7	ASSQEAQGRYEQY
TRBV6-2/TRBV6-3	TRBJ2-1	ASSYRQGKNNEQF
TRBV29-1	TRBJ2-7	SVGTGLWYEQY
TRBV7-9	TRBJ1-2	ASSPSRQGTFSGYGYT
TRBV6-6	TRBJ1-6	ASSYSGGTDNSPLH
TRBV5-1	TRBJ2-1	ASSFWTGLGNEQF
TRBV4-1	TRBJ1-4	ASSRNSNEKLF
TRBV4-1	TRBJ1-1	ASSQRRAGTGDTEAF
TRBV6-7	TRBJ2-3	ASLRVSTDTQY
TRBV18	TRBJ2-1	ASSPYQGGDEQF
TRBV13	TRBJ2-1	ASSQTSGVYNEQF
TRBV5-1	TRBJ1-5	ASSLDGGSNQPQH
TRBV12-5	TRBJ1-1	ASGPGNTEAF
TRBV11-2	TRBJ2-3	ASSPASGGTTDTQY
TRBV6-5	TRBJ1-3	ASSYSKTSSGNTIY
TRBV6-5	TRBJ2-1	ASSLGLAGTNEQF
TRBV7-7	TRBJ2-2	ASSAQGANTGELF
TRBV3-1/TRBV3-2	TRBJ1-2	ASSQEGASGYT
TRBV4-1	TRBJ1-1	ASSQDGRPEAF
TRBV20-1	TRBJ2-5	SASTSGQETQY